The rows below give T cell receptor beta chains drawn from one sample of a study of blood T cell repertoires in COVID-19. Repertoires were generated with immunoSEQ multiplex PCR, while TCRdb's copy carries only in-frame clones and drops some. The sample has about 120,000 clones, 85% to 90% seen once. The specimen was peripheral blood. All receptors derive from a woman aged 45-65 years with active or convalescent COVID-19. Both conserved end residues are trimmed from each CDR3.

j_call	v_call	cdr3_aa
TRBJ1-4	TRBV2	ASSDGRGEEKLF
TRBJ2-6	TRBV28	ASSSKGAGANVLT
TRBJ1-2	TRBV9	ASSPEPTQHWKYT
TRBJ2-1	TRBV7-3	ASSLTGLAGGGNEQF
TRBJ2-2	TRBV3-1/TRBV3-2	ASSPGQGTGELF
TRBJ2-2	TRBV7-8	ASSPRAGELF
TRBJ2-7	TRBV23-1	ASSQAGPITSEQY
TRBJ1-5	TRBV2	ASSLKTGYLSNQPQH
TRBJ1-1	TRBV28	ASSLSGRRTEAF
TRBJ1-5	TRBV10-3	AISERLAGGFRNQPQH
TRBJ2-7	TRBV6-6	ASRTGVGFPYEQY
TRBJ2-3	TRBV11-2	ASSPILGSDTQY
TRBJ1-5	TRBV19	ASSPWTGVGQPQH
TRBJ1-2	TRBV20-1	SAEGQAGYT
TRBJ2-7	TRBV7-3	ASSQAGGSAYEQY
TRBJ1-1	TRBV28	ASSLTGVVEAF
TRBJ1-2	TRBV28	ASSLTARNYGYT
TRBJ2-3	TRBV11-2	ASSLDRIQADTQY